This entry lists 11 T cell receptor beta chains sequenced from one sample in a study of beta chain features in type 1 diabetes (dated by TCRdb to the late 2010s). Libraries were constructed by the immunoSEQ multiplex PCR assay. The entire isolated RNA was reverse transcribed using the High Capacity cDNA Reverse Transcription Kit, and thus expressed TCRB transcripts were sequenced. TCRdb carries this immuneACCESS record with in-frame sequences only. Its versions omit some clonotypes, under half of them owing to an unresolved V gene in the studies checked, with the rest unexplained. In this sample the table shows some 410,000 clones, approximately 14% of which occur a single time. The top ten clones comprise roughly 0.035% of the sample. The sequencing input was naive CD4+ T cells from blood. In the paper's terms, the cell subset or site label means: true naive CD4+ T cells. The receptors derive from a man in his thirties or forties in good health.

This clone occurred a few times. The chain is built from TRBV5-4 and TRBJ2-5; 7 nucleotides agree with TRBD1. CDR3 length: 15 residues. The ends lost 1 base at V and 0 bases at J; junction bases unmatched: 3. Germline values: CDR1 SGHNT, CDR2 YYREEE (reference sequence). The CDR3 loop reads CASSLLGQDQETQYF. The CDR3 DNA reads as TGTGCCAGCAGCTTGCTTGGACAGGACCAAGAGACCCAGTACTTC. Variable domain in full (rest from reference TRBV5-4 and TRBJ2-5): ETGVTQSPTHLIKTRGQQVTLRCSSQSGHNTVSWYQQALGQGPQFIFQYYREEENGRGNFPPRFSGLQFPNYSSELNVNALELDDSALYLCASSLLGQDQETQYFGPGTRLLVL.

This clone occurred a few times. The chain combines TRBV4-3 with TRBJ2-1; D is undetermined. Trimming pared 4 bases from V and 3 bases from J, leaving 13 bases between. The CDR3 contains 15 residues. Looked up from germline, CDR1 is LGHNA and CDR2 is YSLEER. This CDR3 is CASSPLKGGYNEQFF. The DNA for the CDR3 is TGCGCCAGCAGCCCGCTAAAGGGCGGCTACAATGAGCAGTTCTTC.

This clone was counted between two and nine times. CDR3 bases: TGTGCCACCAGCAGAGTGGTGAAGACGGATGAGCAGTTCTTC. Protein: CATSRVVKTDEQFF. The chain combines TRBV15 with TRBJ2-1; D is unclear. V lost 1 base and J 8 bases, leaving 12 bases between the germline ends. This CDR3 spans 14 amino acids. The V gene's germline CDR1 is LNHNV and CDR2 YYDKDF (reference sequence).

This chain links TRBV7-9 with TRBJ2-1; 10 nucleotides agree with TRBD2. The CDR3 sequence is 16 residues long. In germline, CDR1 is SEHNR, CDR2 FQNEAQ (reference sequence). V gave up 3 bases and J gave up 8 bases; unmatched junction bases: 10. The CDR3 DNA follows: TGTGCCAGCAGCTTGCTAGCGGGGGACATCAAACATGAGCAGTTCTTC. This codes for CASSLLAGDIKHEQFF.

This clone was counted between two and nine times. This chain connects TRBV7-2 to TRBJ2-3, with D unclear. The V end lost 7 bases, the J end lost 2 bases, and 7 bases lay between the germline ends. The CDR3 is 12 residues long. The germline gives CDR1 SGHTA, CDR2 FQGNSA. DNA for the CDR3: TGTGCCAGCACTACCCTCACAGATACGCAGTATTTT. Amino acid sequence: CASTTLTDTQYF.

The V call is TRBV30, the J call TRBJ2-3; 9 nucleotides match TRBD2. Germline V gives CDR1 GTSNPN, CDR2 SVGIG (reference sequence). The V gene end was trimmed by 1 base and the J gene end by 4 bases; junction bases not matched to a gene: 0. This CDR3 is built from 13 residues. The CDR3 protein is CAWSGLAADTQYF. The CDR3, as DNA: TGTGCCTGGAGTGGACTAGCGGCAGATACGCAGTATTTT.

V usage is TRBV29-1 and J usage is TRBJ2-1; D is ambiguous. The germline V gene encodes CDR1 SQVTM and CDR2 ANQGSEA. The CDR3 spans 13 residues. V was trimmed by 6 bases and J by 0 bases, leaving 9 bases between them. CDR3 protein: CSVAGSSYNEQFF. The CDR3 bases are TGCAGCGTCGCTGGTAGCTCCTACAATGAGCAGTTCTTC.

This clone was detected only a few times. This chain joins TRBV30 and TRBJ2-2; 13 bases align to TRBD2. The ends lost 4 bases at V and 2 bases at J; junction bases unmatched: 13. The V gene's germline CDR1 is GTSNPN and CDR2 SVGIG (reference sequence). CDR3 length: 19 residues. The DNA of the CDR3 is TGTGCCTGGACTGCGCCGCCCGGGACTAGCGGGATAAACACCGGGGAGCTGTTTTTT. It specifies CAWTAPPGTSGINTGELFF.

This clone was detected only a few times. The chain combines TRBV27 with TRBJ1-5; D remains unclear. CDR1 MNHEY and CDR2 SMNVEV come from the germline V gene (reference sequence). V shed 5 bases and J shed 2 bases, with 7 bases lying between them. The CDR3 loop spans 13 amino acids. The CDR3 DNA is TGTGCCAGCAGTCAACGTGGCAATCAGCCCCAGCATTTT. Encoded protein: CASSQRGNQPQHF.

The chain carries TRBV18 and TRBJ2-5; no clear D gene. The V gene lost 3 bases and the J gene lost 3 bases, with 8 bases spanning the gap. Germline V gives CDR1 KGHSH, CDR2 LQKENI. The CDR3 extends over 13 amino acids. DNA of the CDR3: TGTGCCAGCTCACCGGGTTTGGAAGAGACCCAGTACTTC. Its translation is CASSPGLEETQYF.

This clone has more than one count but fewer than ten. This chain uses TRBV7-2 with TRBJ2-1, with 12 bases identical to TRBD1. After removal of 7 bases from V and 9 bases from J, the junction contained 10 bases not matched to a gene. Germline-derived CDR1 and CDR2 are SGHTA and FQGNSA. The CDR3 consists of 15 residues. This CDR3 is CASTPPGQGAIEQFF. The CDR3 DNA reads TGTGCCAGCACCCCACCGGGACAGGGGGCTATTGAGCAGTTCTTC.